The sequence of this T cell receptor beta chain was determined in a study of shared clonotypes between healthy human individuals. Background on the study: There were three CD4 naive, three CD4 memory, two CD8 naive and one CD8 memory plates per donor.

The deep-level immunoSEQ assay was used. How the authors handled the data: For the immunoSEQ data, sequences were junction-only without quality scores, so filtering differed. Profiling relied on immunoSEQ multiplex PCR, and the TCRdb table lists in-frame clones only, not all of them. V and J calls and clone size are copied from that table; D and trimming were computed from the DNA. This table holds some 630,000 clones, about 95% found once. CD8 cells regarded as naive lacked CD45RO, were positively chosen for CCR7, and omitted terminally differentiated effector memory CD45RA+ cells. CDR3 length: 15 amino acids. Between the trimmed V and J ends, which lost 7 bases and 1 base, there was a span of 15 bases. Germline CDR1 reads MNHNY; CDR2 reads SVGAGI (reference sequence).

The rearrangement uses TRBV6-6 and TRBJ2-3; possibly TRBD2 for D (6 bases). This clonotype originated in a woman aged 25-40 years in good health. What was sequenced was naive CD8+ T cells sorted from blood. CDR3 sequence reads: CASTPASAGTDTQYF. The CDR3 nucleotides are TGTGCCAGCACCCCCGCTAGCGCGGGCACAGATACGCAGTATTTT.